This T cell receptor beta chain appears in the sequencing data of a study of regulatory T cells in long-lasting Graves disease. Trimming pared 4 bases from V and 7 bases from J, leaving 22 bases between. The CDR3 totals 16 residues. From germline, CDR1 is PRHDT and CDR2 FYEKMQ (reference sequence). This clonotype has only a few counts. Time point described: persistent/refractory GD, antithyroid drugs over 5 years with positive TRAb. Generation of the TCR library employed RNA extracted from PBMCs. To make TCR beta libraries, researchers used iRepertoire HTBI primers and Arm-PCR of CDR3 regions. TCRdb analysed the multiplex PCR reads with MiXCR anew, one entry per CDR3 protein. The sample shows a few hundred thousand distinct CDR3 sequences, 20% to 25% of them seen only once.

This sequence was found in a female donor with Graves disease. The chain uses TRBV13 and TRBJ2-5, with a tentative D call TRBD1 (8 bases). The sequencing used peripheral blood mononuclear cells (PBMCs), collected when the disease was refractory, from a patient treated with antithyroid drugs. CDR3 nucleotides: TGTGCCAGCAGCTGGGACAGGAGGGGACTATCTGGGACCCAGTACTTC. It translates to CASSWDRRGLSGTQYF.